This T cell receptor beta chain was identified in a study of blood T cell repertoires in COVID-19. Study details: Specimens from acute and convalescent COVID-19 originated in the United States, Italy and Spain. Sources were T cells, B-cell-depleted T cells, or PBMCs; the material itself was cDNA or gDNA.

CDR3 size: 11 residues. Per the germline V gene, CDR1 is DFQATT and CDR2 is SNEGSKA (reference sequence). In the study's own analysis: Counts of nucleated cells, estimated from reference gene primer amplification, were obtained. Libraries were prepared by immunoSEQ multiplex PCR; TCRdb keeps only in-frame clonotypes and omits some of them. The V and J calls and clone size are taken from that table; D and trimming were inferred from the DNA. The top ten clones hold roughly 7% of a sample with about 160,000 clones, 85% to 90% of them seen once. The sample comprised peripheral blood. The origin of this receptor is a man between 45 and 60 years old with active or convalescent COVID-19. The rearrangement uses TRBV20-1 and TRBJ1-2; no definite D call. The DNA of the CDR3 is TGCCCCTTCACAGCTAACTATGGCTACACCTTC. It translates to CPFTANYGYTF.